This TCR beta chain was captured in a study of OX40 agonist ivuxolimab in advanced cancers. Study overall: Dose-escalation subjects each had hepatocellular carcinoma, melanoma, renal cell or head and neck cancer.

Clones were read by immunoSEQ multiplex PCR, and TCRdb kept only the in-frame ones, dropping some. The repertoire consists of 100,000 or so clones, with approximately 93% occurring once and the leading ten covering about 0.18%. CDR1 SGHTA and CDR2 FQGNSA come from the germline V gene. The CDR3 is 16 residues long. The V and J ends lost 5 bases and 0 bases, in that order; junction bases with no gene match: 6. Overall study results and limits: Specificity for antigen went undetermined in the expanded peripheral T cells.

Concerning this clone itself: The antigen is undetermined.

The chain links TRBV7-2 to TRBJ2-2; 7 nucleotides match TRBD2. Specimen: CD4+ or CD8+ T cells sorted from blood, collected in a trial of the OX40 agonist ivuxolimab. The TCR originated in an adult with an advanced solid tumor such as melanoma, head and neck, liver or kidney cancer. CDR3 sequence reads: CASSPERGTNTGELFF. As DNA, the CDR3 is TGTGCCAGCAGCCCAGAGCGGGGAACGAACACCGGGGAGCTGTTTTTT.